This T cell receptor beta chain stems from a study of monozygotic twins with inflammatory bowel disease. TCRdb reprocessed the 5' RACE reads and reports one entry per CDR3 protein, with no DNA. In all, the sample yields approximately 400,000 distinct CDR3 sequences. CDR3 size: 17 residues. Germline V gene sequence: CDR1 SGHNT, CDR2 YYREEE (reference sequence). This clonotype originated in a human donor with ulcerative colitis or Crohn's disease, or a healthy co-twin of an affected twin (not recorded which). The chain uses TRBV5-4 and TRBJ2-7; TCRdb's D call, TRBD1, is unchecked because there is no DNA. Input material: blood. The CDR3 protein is CASSPRPLGQGIREQYF. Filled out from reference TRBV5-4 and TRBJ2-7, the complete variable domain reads ETGVTQSPTHLIKTRGQQVTLRCSSQSGHNTVSWYQQALGQGPQFIFQYYREEENGRGNFPPRFSGLQFPNYSSELNVNALELDDSALYLCASSPRPLGQGIREQYFGPGTRLTVT.